This T cell receptor beta chain was documented in a study of monozygotic twins with inflammatory bowel disease. The CDR3 has 14 residues. In germline, CDR1 is MNHNS, CDR2 SASEGT. The cDNA of both the TCRalpha and TCRbeta chains was subjected to two nested PCRs of about 17 and 10 cycles. TCRdb reworked the 5' RACE reads into one entry per CDR3 protein, no DNA. In total, the table holds 400,000 to 500,000 distinct CDR3 sequences. The chain joins TRBV6-1 to TRBJ2-7; absent DNA, TCRdb's TRBD1 call cannot be checked. This TCR was recovered from a human donor with ulcerative colitis or Crohn's disease, or a healthy co-twin of an affected twin (not recorded which). Sequencing was done on a sample of blood. The CDR3 loop is CASSGRDRSYEQYF.